These 13 T cell receptor beta chains share one sample of origin, sequenced in a study of T cell responses to AZD1222 COVID-19 vaccine. The assay was immunoSEQ multiplex PCR, and TCRdb's table has in-frame clones only and misses some. The sample has over 150,000 clones; about 88% are singletons. The source material was peripheral blood, sampled on day 0 of AZD1222 vaccination. The receptors were gathered from an adult in good health.

The gene calls are TRBV5-1 and TRBJ2-5; TRBD1 matches at 10 bases. V dropped 4 bases and J dropped 3; count of bases not matched to a gene: 6. Germline CDR1 and CDR2: SGHRS and YFSETQ. The CDR3 is 15 residues long. As DNA, the CDR3 is TGCGCCAGCAGCAATCCCGGGACAGGGGAAGAGACCCAGTACTTC. The encoded protein is CASSNPGTGEETQYF.

This rearrangement joins TRBV19 to TRBJ1-6; TRBD1 agrees at 10 bases. V shed 7 bases and J 2 bases; nucleotides not matched to a gene: 5. The CDR3 is 16 residues long. The germline V gene encodes CDR1 LNHDA and CDR2 SQIVND (reference sequence). CDR3 sequence (DNA): TGTGCCAGTACTACCGGGACAGGGGCCTATAATTCACCCCTCCACTTT. Encoded protein: CASTTGTGAYNSPLHF. Filled out from reference TRBV19 and TRBJ1-6, the complete variable domain reads DGGITQSPKYLFRKEGQNVTLSCEQNLNHDAMYWYRQDPGQGLRLIYYSQIVNDFQKGDIAEGYSVSREKKESFPLTVTSAQKNPTAFYLCASTTGTGAYNSPLHFGNGTRLTVT.

The chain couples TRBV7-2 to TRBJ2-5; D is possibly TRBD1 (6 bases). In germline, CDR1 is SGHTA, CDR2 FQGNSA. The ends were cut back, 3 bases at V and 5 bases at J, with 16 bases in the middle. The CDR3 length is 15 residues. CDR3 sequence reads: CASSFVGQGIETQYF. CDR3 DNA sequence: TGTGCCAGCAGCTTCGTCGGGCAGGGGATCGAGACCCAGTACTTC.

J is TRBJ2-5 and V is TRBV5-4; 7 nucleotides line up with TRBD1. Germline V CDR1 and CDR2: SGHNT, YYREEE (reference sequence). Unmatched junction bases numbered 11, after V lost 2 bases and J lost 1 base. This CDR3 has 17 amino acids. The CDR3 sequence is CASSLVLRDSSQETQYF. The DNA for the CDR3 is TGTGCCAGCAGCTTAGTTCTCCGGGACAGCTCCCAAGAGACCCAGTACTTC.

The V call is TRBV6-5, the J call TRBJ2-2; D remains unclear. The germline V gene encodes CDR1 MNHEY and CDR2 SVGAGI. V dropped 7 bases and J dropped 6 bases, with 12 bases sitting between them. The CDR3 is made up of 13 amino acids. Here the CDR3 reads CASNEWGSGELFF. The CDR3 nucleotides read TGTGCCAGCAACGAATGGGGATCCGGGGAGCTGTTTTTT.

This chain uses TRBV28 with TRBJ1-4; the D gene is possibly TRBD1 (5 bases). CDR1 MDHEN and CDR2 SYDVKM come from the germline V gene. The length of the CDR3 is 14 residues. Between the trimmed V and J ends, which lost 4 bases and 0 bases, there was a span of 6 bases. CDR3 bases: TGTGCCAGCAGTTCGACAGCAACTAATGAAAAACTGTTTTTT. Translating gives CASSSTATNEKLFF.

The chain is built from TRBV19 and TRBJ1-5; no firm D call. The CDR3 covers 14 residues. The V end was cut by 1 base, the J end by 4 bases, with 8 bases between. Germline V lookup: CDR1 LNHDA, CDR2 SQIVND (reference sequence). The CDR3 loop reads CASSIGTPNQPQHF. The CDR3 DNA reads as TGTGCCAGTAGTATAGGAACACCTAATCAGCCCCAGCATTTT. Drawing the rest from reference TRBV19 and TRBJ1-5, the complete variable domain is DGGITQSPKYLFRKEGQNVTLSCEQNLNHDAMYWYRQDPGQGLRLIYYSQIVNDFQKGDIAEGYSVSREKKESFPLTVTSAQKNPTAFYLCASSIGTPNQPQHFGDGTRLSIL.

This chain joins TRBV18 and TRBJ2-7; D call uncertain. Trimming took off 2 bases at V and 0 bases at J, with 8 bases between the two ends. The CDR3 is 14 amino acids. Germline-derived CDR1 and CDR2 are KGHSH and LQKENI. As DNA, the CDR3 is TGTGCCAGCTCACCAGACGGTCTCTCCTACGAGCAGTACTTC. This sequence encodes CASSPDGLSYEQYF.

In DNA form, the CDR3 reads TGTGCCAGCAGTTACGGGGGGGAGGGCAATCAGCCCCAGCATTTT. As protein: CASSYGGEGNQPQHF. V usage is TRBV6-5 and J usage is TRBJ1-5; weak D call: TRBD1 (5 bases). The germline gives CDR1 MNHEY, CDR2 SVGAGI. V lost 2 bases to trimming and J lost 2 bases, with 10 bases between them. The CDR3 consists of 15 residues.

The J gene is TRBJ1-6, the V gene TRBV5-1; TRBD1 is a possible D gene (5 bases). Per the germline V gene, CDR1 is SGHRS and CDR2 is YFSETQ. The CDR3 is 14 amino acids. Trimming removed 5 bases at V and 9 bases at J, with 15 bases between. DNA of the CDR3: TGCGCCAGCAGACCCCAGCAGGGCGGTTCACCCCTCCACTTT. Translating gives CASRPQQGGSPLHF.

The chain joins TRBV5-1 to TRBJ2-3, with TRBD1 matching over 8 bases. The CDR3 is 16 amino acids. Germline CDR1 is SGHRS and CDR2 is YFSETQ. Trimming at V came to 0 bases and at J to 4 bases, leaving 7 bases not matched to a gene. The CDR3 reads CASSLVQGASPDTQYF. CDR3 nucleotides: TGCGCCAGCAGCTTGGTTCAGGGGGCGTCCCCAGATACGCAGTATTTT. Together with reference TRBV5-1 and TRBJ2-3, the CDR3 gives the full variable domain: KAGVTQTPRYLIKTRGQQVTLSCSPISGHRSVSWYQQTPGQGLQFLFEYFSETQRNKGNFPGRFSGRQFSNSRSEMNVSTLELGDSALYLCASSLVQGASPDTQYFGPGTRLTVL.

This chain joins TRBV6-1 and TRBJ1-5; D is uncertain. Germline V gene lookup returns CDR1 MNHNS and CDR2 SASEGT. CDR3 length equals 17 residues. The V end lost 4 bases, the J end lost 2 bases, and 18 bases lay between the germline ends. CDR3 residues: CASSVLSVGTGNQPQHF. Written as DNA, the CDR3 is TGTGCCAGCAGTGTCCTTTCCGTGGGTACGGGCAATCAGCCCCAGCATTTT.

The rearrangement joins TRBV6-5 to TRBJ2-7; no definite D call. Deletions cut 7 bases from V and 5 bases from J, with 12 bases between. There are 12 residues in the CDR3. The germline CDR1 and CDR2 sequences are MNHEY and SVGAGI. The CDR3 spells CASTRVGDEQYF. DNA for the CDR3: TGTGCCAGCACTAGGGTTGGCGACGAGCAGTACTTC.